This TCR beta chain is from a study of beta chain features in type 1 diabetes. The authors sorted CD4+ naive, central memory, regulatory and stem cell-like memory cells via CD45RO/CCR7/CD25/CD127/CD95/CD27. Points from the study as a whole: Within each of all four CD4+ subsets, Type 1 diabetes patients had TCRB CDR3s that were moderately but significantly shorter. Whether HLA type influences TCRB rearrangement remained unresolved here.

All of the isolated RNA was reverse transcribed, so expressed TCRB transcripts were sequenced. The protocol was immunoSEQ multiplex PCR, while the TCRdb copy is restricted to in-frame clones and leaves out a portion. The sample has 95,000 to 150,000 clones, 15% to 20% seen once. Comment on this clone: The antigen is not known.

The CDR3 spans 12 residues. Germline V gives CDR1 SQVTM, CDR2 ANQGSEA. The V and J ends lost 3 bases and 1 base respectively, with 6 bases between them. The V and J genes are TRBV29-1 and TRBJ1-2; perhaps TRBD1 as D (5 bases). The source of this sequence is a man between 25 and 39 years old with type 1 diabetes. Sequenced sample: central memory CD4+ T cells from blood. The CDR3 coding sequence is TGCAGCGTTGAGGGGGTTAACTATGGCTACACCTTC. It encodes CSVEGVNYGYTF.